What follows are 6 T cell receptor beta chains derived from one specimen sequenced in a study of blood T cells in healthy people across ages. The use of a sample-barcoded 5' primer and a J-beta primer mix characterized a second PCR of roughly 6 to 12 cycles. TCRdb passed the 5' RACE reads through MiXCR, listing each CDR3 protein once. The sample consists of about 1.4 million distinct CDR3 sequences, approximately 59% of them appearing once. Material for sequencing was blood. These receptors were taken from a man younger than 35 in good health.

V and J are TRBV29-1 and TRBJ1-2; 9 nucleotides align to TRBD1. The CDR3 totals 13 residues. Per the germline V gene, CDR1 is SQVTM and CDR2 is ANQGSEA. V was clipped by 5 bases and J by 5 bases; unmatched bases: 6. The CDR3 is CSVRTGEGYGYTF. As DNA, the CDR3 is TGCAGCGTTCGGACAGGGGAGGGTTATGGCTACACCTTC.

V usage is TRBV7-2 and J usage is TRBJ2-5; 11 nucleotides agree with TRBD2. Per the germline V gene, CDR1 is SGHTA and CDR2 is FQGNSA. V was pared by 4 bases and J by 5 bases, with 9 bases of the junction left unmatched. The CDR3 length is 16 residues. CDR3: CASSYRLAGLMETQYF. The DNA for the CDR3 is TGTGCCAGCAGCTACCGACTAGCGGGGTTGATGGAGACCCAGTACTTC.

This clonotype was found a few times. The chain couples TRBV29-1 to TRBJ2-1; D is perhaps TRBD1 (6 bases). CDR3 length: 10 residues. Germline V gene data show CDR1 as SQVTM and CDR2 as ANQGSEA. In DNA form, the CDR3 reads TGCACCACAGGGTACAATGAGCAGTTCTTC. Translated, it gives CTTGYNEQFF.

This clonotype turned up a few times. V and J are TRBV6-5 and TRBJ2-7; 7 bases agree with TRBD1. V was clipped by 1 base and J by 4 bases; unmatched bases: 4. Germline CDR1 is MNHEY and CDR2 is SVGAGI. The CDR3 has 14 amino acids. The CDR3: CASSYFPGGYEQYF. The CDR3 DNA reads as TGTGCCAGCAGTTACTTTCCAGGGGGATACGAGCAGTACTTC.

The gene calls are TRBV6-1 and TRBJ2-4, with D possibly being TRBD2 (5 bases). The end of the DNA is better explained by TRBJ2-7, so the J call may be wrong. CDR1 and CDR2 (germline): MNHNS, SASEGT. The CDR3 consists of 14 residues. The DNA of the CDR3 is TGTGCCAGCAGTGAAGGGAGGCAACCCCACGAGCAGTACTTC. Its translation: CASSEGRQPHEQYF.

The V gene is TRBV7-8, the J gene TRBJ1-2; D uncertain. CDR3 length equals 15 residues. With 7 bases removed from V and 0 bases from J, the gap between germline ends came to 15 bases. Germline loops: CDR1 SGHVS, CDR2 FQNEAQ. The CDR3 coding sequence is TGTGCCAGCAATGGTCAGACAAGAACTAACTATGGCTACACCTTC. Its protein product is CASNGQTRTNYGYTF.